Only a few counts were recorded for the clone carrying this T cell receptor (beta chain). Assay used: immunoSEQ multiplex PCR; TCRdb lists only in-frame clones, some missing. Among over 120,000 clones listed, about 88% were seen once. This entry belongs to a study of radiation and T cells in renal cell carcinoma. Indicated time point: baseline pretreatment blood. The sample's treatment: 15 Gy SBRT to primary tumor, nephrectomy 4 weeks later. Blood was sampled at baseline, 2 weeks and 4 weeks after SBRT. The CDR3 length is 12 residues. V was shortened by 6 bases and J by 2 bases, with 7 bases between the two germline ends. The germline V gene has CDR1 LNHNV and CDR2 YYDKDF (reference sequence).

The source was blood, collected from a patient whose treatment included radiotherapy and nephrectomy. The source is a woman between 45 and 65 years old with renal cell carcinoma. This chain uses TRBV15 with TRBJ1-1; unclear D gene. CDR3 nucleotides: TGTGCCACCAGTCAGGATAACACTGAAGCTTTCTTT. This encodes CATSQDNTEAFF.